Listed below are T cell receptor beta chains from one sample, sequenced in a study of blood T cell repertoires in COVID-19. The method was immunoSEQ multiplex PCR; TCRdb's version includes in-frame clones alone and lacks a portion of them. The table has 150,000 to 200,000 clones, 85% to 90% seen once. Sequences were obtained from PBMCs or T cells enriched from blood (not recorded which). These receptor sequences come from a woman in her 50s who had recovered from COVID-19. The CDR3 runs from the conserved cysteine through the conserved F or W. The size of a clone is reported for some rows only, either as once, few or many, or as a class for expanded clones.

v_gene,abundance,j_gene,CDR3aa
TRBV19,.,TRBJ1-2,CASQSQGPANYGYTF
TRBV12-3/TRBV12-4,few,TRBJ1-5,CASSLGGPQPQHF
TRBV20-1,.,TRBJ1-2,CSASRTEANYGYTF
TRBV9,once,TRBJ2-2,CASSATGLAGRGTFTGELFF
TRBV19,once,TRBJ1-4,CASSLSEKLFF
TRBV3-1/TRBV3-2,.,TRBJ1-2,CASSQGVGGNYGYTF
TRBV5-1,.,TRBJ1-2,CASSLMGTTNYGYTF
TRBV4-1,.,TRBJ2-1,CASSQEAALKGEQFF
TRBV11-3,.,TRBJ1-3,CASSPDSFSGNTIYF
TRBV6-4,.,TRBJ1-2,CASRTLVYGYTF
TRBV5-1,.,TRBJ1-1,CASSLGATLNTEAFF
TRBV5-1,once,TRBJ1-5,CASSFGTQGQPQHF
TRBV4-3,once,TRBJ2-3,CASSQELSGWADTQYF
TRBV7-9,.,TRBJ2-2,CASSLDRAGGPGTGELFF
TRBV15,.,TRBJ2-2,CATSFHLAGGQNTGELFF
TRBV9,once,TRBJ2-7,CASSAQGLSGPYEQYF
TRBV7-9,.,TRBJ1-2,CASSRQDSYGYTF
TRBV19,few,TRBJ1-4,CASSDRRGTGNKMFF
TRBV2,.,TRBJ1-5,CASRTTGGVNQPQHF
TRBV28,.,TRBJ2-7,CASSSGGTGKGEQYF
TRBV9,.,TRBJ2-1,CASSPPDRAMFF
TRBV3-1/TRBV3-2,.,TRBJ2-6,CASGERFSGANVLTF
TRBV9,.,TRBJ2-1,CASSVGLTSGDNEQFF
TRBV29-1,few,TRBJ1-1,CSVEDWQIKHEAFF
TRBV18,.,TRBJ2-3,CASSPLPAGAAVSTDTQYF
TRBV5-1,.,TRBJ1-2,CASSLAPGEIDNYGYTF
TRBV5-1,.,TRBJ2-3,CASSLAGRGGAGDTQYF
TRBV12-5,.,TRBJ1-5,CASARDRAIQPQHF
TRBV30,once,TRBJ2-2,CAWTGGTGELFF
TRBV7-9,.,TRBJ1-1,CASSLARGGSGNTEAFF
TRBV28,few,TRBJ1-5,CAGQKRRSLNQPQHF
TRBV19,.,TRBJ1-2,CASEAGQGILYGYTF
TRBV15,.,TRBJ2-2,CATSRGPSTAGGELFF
TRBV19,.,TRBJ1-3,CASKRGSGNTIYF
TRBV6-5,.,TRBJ1-2,CASSFATDAYGYTF
TRBV6-4,.,TRBJ1-1,CASRQGQANTEAFF
TRBV7-8,few,TRBJ2-2,CASSLIRSGGELFF
TRBV9,few,TRBJ2-1,CASRGGLIDNEQFF
TRBV5-1,.,TRBJ1-2,CASSLEGSGYGYTF
TRBV24-1,.,TRBJ2-5,CATQNQETQYF
TRBV11-1,once,TRBJ1-2,CASSSENYGYTF